This T cell receptor beta chain emerged from a study of tumor-infiltrating lymphocytes in primary liver carcinoma. The CDR3 loop spans 14 amino acids. CDR1 and CDR2 (germline): SGHDT, YYEEEE. Making TCR beta cDNA involved roughly 0.55 ug total RNA and a constant-region primer. Construction of TCR beta libraries relied on three successive nested multiplex PCR rounds employing slightly modified ARM-PCR. Running 10 cycles apiece, the first two PCR rounds relied on TRBV1-TRBV30 forward primers together with a C-beta reverse primer. TCRdb re-analysed the multiplex PCR reads in MiXCR, keeping a single row per CDR3 protein. The repertoire holds around 25,000 distinct CDR3 sequences, with around 77% as singletons. Joint extraction of RNA and DNA used roughly 19-32 mg of bulk tissue that was unsorted.

The sequenced sample consisted of liver tumor tissue from sampling region 5. The subset is: tumor region T5, tumor centre. This TCR came from a woman aged 30 to 39 with primary liver carcinoma and hepatitis B virus infection. V usage is TRBV5-6 and J usage is TRBJ1-5; D is possibly TRBD1 (5 bases). CDR3 sequence (DNA): TGTACCAACAGCACATGGGGCAGCAATCAGCCCCAGCATTTT. Amino acid sequence: CTNSTWGSNQPQHF.